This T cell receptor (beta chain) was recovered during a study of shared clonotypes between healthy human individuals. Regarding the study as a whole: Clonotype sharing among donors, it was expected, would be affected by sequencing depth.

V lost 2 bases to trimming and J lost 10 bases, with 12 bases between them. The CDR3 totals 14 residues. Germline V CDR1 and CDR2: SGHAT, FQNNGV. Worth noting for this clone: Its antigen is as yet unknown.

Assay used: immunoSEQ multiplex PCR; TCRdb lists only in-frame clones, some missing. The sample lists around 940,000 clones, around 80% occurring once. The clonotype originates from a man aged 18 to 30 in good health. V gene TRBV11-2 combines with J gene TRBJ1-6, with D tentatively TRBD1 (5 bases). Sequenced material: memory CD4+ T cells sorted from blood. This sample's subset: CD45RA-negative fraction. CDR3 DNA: TGTGCCAGCAGCTTATATGGTCAGGGCTCACCCCTCCACTTT. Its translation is CASSLYGQGSPLHF.